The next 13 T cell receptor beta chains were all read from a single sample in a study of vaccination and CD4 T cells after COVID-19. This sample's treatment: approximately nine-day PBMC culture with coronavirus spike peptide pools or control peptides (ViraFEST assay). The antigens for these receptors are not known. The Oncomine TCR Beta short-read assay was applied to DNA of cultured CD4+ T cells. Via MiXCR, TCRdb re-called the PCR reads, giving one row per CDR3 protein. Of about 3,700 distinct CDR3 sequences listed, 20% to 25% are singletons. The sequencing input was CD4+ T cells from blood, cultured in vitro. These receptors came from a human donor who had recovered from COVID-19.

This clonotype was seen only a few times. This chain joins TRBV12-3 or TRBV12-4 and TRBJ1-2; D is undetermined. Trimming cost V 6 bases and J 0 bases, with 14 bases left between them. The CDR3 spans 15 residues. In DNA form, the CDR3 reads TGTGCCAGCAGCCTGCTGATAGATACTAACTATGGCTACACCTTC. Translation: CASSLLIDTNYGYTF.

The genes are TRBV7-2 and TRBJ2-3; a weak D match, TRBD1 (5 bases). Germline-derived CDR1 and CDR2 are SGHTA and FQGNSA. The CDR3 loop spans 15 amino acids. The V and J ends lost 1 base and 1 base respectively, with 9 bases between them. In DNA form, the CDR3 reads TGTGCCAGCAGCTTAGGGTGGGGCCGCACAGATACGCAGTATTTT. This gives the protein CASSLGWGRTDTQYF. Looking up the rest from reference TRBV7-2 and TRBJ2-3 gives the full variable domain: GAGVSQSPSNKVTEKGKDVELRCDPISGHTALYWYRQSLGQGLEFLIYFQGNSAPDKSGLPSDRFSAERTGGSVSTLTIQRTQQEDSAVYLCASSLGWGRTDTQYFGPGTRLTVL.

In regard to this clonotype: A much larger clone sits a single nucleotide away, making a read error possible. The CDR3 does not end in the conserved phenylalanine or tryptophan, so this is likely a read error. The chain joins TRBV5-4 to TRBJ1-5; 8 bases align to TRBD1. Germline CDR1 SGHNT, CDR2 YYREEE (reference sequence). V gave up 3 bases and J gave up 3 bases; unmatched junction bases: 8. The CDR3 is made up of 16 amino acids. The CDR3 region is CASSWAMDRDNQPQHI. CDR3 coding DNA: TGTGCCAGCAGCTGGGCGATGGACAGGGACAATCAGCCCCAGCATATT.

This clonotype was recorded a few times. The CDR3, as DNA: TGCAGCGTTCAGAAAGGGCGCGCATTATTCGGGGAGCTGTTTTTT. Translating it yields CSVQKGRALFGELFF. The chain uses TRBV29-1 and TRBJ2-2; D is undetermined. V dropped 5 bases and J dropped 7 bases, with 20 bases sitting between them. Per germline, CDR1 SQVTM and CDR2 ANQGSEA. The CDR3 consists of 15 residues.

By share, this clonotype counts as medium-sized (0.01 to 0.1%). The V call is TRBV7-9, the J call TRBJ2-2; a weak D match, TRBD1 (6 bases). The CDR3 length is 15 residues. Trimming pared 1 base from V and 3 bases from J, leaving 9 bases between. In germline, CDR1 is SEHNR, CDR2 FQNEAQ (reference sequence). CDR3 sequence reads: CASSLGQGHTGELFF. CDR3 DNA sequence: TGTGCCAGCAGCTTAGGGCAGGGGCACACCGGGGAGCTGTTTTTT.

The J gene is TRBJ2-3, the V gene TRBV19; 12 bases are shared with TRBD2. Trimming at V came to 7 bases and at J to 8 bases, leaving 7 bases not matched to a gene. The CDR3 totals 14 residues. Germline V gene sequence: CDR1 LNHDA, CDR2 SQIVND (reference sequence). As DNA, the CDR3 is TGTGCCAGTACAACTAGCGGGGGGATAGGTACGCAGTATTTT. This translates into CASTTSGGIGTQYF.

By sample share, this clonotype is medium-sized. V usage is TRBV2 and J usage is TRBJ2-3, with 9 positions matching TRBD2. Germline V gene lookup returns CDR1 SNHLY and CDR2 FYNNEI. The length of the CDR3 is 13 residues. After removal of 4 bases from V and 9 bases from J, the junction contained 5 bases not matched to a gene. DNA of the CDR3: TGTGCCAGCAGTGGTGCGGGGGGGCGCACGCAGTATTTT. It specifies CASSGAGGRTQYF.

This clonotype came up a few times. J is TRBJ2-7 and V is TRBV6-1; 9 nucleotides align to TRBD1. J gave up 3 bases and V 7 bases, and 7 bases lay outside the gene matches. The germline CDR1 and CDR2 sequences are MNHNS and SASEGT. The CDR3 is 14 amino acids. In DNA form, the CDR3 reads TGTGCCAGCATTAGGACAGGGGCTTTCTACGAGCAGTACTTC. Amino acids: CASIRTGAFYEQYF.

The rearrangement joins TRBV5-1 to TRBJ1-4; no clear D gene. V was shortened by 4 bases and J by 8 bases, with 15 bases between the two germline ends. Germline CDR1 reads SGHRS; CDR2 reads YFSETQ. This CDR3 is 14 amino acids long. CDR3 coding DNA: TGCGCCAGCAGCGCCGGGAGAGACCGGGAAAAACTGTTTTTT. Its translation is CASSAGRDREKLFF.

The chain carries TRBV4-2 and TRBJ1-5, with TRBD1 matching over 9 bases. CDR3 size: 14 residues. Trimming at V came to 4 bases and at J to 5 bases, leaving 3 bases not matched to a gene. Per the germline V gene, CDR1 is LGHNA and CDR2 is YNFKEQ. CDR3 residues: CASSPRDRDQPQHF. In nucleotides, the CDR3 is TGTGCCAGCAGCCCCCGGGACAGGGATCAGCCCCAGCATTTT.

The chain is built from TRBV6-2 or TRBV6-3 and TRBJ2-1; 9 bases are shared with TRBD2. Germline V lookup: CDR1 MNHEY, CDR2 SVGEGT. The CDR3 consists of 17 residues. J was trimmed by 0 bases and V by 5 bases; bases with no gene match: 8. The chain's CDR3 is CASSQVAGGSSYNEQFF. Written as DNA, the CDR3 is TGTGCCAGCAGTCAAGTTGCGGGGGGGAGCTCCTACAATGAGCAGTTCTTC.

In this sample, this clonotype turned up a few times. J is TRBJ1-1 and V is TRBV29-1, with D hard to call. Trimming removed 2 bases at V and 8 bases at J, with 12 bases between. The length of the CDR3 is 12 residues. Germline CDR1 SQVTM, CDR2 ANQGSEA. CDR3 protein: CSVESSVLEAFF. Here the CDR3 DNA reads TGCAGCGTTGAATCTTCAGTTCTAGAAGCTTTCTTT.

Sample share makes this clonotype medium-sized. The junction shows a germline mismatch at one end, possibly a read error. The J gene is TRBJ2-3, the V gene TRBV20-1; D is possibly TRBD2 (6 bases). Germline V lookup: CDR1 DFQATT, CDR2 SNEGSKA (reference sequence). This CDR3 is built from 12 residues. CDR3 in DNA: TGCAGTGCTAGAGATCTCAAAGCGGCCGCGGGGTTT. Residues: CSARDLKAAAGF.